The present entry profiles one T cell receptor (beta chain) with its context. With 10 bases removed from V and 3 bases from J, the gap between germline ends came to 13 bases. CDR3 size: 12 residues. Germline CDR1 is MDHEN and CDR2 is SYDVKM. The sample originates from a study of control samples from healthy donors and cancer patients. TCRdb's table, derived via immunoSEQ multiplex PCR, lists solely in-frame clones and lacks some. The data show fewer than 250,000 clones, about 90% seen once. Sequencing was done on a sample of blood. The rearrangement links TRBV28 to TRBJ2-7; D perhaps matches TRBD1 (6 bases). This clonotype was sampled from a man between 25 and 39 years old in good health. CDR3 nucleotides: TGTGCCATACAAAAACAGGGCTACGAGCAGTACTTC. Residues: CAIQKQGYEQYF.